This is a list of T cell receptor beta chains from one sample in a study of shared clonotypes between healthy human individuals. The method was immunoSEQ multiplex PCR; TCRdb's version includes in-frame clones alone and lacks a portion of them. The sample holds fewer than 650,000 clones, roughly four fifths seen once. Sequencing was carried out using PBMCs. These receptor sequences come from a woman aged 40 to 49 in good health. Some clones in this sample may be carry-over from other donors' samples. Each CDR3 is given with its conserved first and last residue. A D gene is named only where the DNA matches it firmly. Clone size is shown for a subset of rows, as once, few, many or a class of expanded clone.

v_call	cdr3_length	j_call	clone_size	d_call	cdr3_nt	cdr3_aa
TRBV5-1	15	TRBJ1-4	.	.	TGCGCCAGCAGCTCTGGGGCGGCAACTAATGAAAAACTGTTTTTT	CASSSGAATNEKLFF
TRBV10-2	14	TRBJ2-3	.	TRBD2	TGCGCCACCGAGCGGGAGGGATTTGGAGATACGCAGTATTTT	CATEREGFGDTQYF
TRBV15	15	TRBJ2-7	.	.	TGTGCCACCAGCAGAGATACGGGCGGGGCCTACGAGCAGTACTTC	CATSRDTGGAYEQYF
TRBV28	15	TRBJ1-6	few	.	TGTGCCAGCCGCCCAACAACAGGGTCGAATTCACCCCTCCACTTT	CASRPTTGSNSPLHF
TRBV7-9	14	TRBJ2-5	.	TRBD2	TGTGCCAGCAGCTTAGAGGCGGGAGGAGAGACCCAGTACTTC	CASSLEAGGETQYF
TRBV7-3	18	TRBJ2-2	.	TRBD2	TGTGCCAGCAGCTTTAGCGGGAGTAGACTTTTGGACACCGGGGAGCTGTTTTTT	CASSFSGSRLLDTGELFF
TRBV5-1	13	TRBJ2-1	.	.	TGCGCCAGCAGCACGACCCCCGGCAATGAGCAGTTCTTC	CASSTTPGNEQFF
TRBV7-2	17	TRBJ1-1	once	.	TGTGCCAGCAGCCTCCGGGACGGAATTTACCCGAACACTGAAGCTTTCTTT	CASSLRDGIYPNTEAFF
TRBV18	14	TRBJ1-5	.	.	TGTGCCAGCTCACCAGGGGGCTGGGATCAGCCCCAGCATTTT	CASSPGGWDQPQHF
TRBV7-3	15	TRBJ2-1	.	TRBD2	TGTGCCAGCAGCCCCGATAGCGGGAGGTACAATGAGCAGTTCTTC	CASSPDSGRYNEQFF
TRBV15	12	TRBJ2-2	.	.	TGTGCCACCAGCAGAGATCAAGGGGAGCTGTTTTTT	CATSRDQGELFF
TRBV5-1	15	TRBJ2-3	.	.	TGCGCCAGCAGCTTGGCTAGCCGTTCAGCAGATACGCAGTATTTT	CASSLASRSADTQYF
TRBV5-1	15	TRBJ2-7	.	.	TGCGCCAGCAGCTTGCGAAGCGTGGGGTCCTACGAGCAGTACTTC	CASSLRSVGSYEQYF
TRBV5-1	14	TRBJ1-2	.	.	TGCGCCAGCAGCTTGGAGGGACGCTACTATGGCTACACCTTC	CASSLEGRYYGYTF
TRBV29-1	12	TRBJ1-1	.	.	TGCAGCGCCGGGGAGCAGGGCACTGAAGCTTTCTTT	CSAGEQGTEAFF
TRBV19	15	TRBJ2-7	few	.	TGTGCCAGCTCCACCCACCTACAGGGACCGTACGAGCAGTACTTC	CASSTHLQGPYEQYF
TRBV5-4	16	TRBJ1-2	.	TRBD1	TGTGCCAGCAGCCTCGACCGGACAGGGGGCGGCGATGGCTACACCTTC	CASSLDRTGGGDGYTF
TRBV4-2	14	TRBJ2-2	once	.	TGTGCCAGCAGCCTGCAGCGGTACACCGGGGAGCTGTTTTTT	CASSLQRYTGELFF
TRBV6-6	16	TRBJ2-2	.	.	TGTGCCAGCAGTTACGGGGCAGGAAGGAGCGCCGGGGAGCTGTTTTTT	CASSYGAGRSAGELFF
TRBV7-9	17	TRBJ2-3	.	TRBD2	TGTGCCAGCAGCTTATCGACTAGCGGGAGTCGGACAGATACGCAGTATTTT	CASSLSTSGSRTDTQYF
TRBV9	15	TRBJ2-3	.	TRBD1	TGTGCCAGCAGCGTAGATGCAGGGGGAACAGATACGCAGTATTTT	CASSVDAGGTDTQYF
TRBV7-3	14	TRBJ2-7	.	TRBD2	TGTGCCAGCAGCTTACTAGCGGGGGCCTACGAGCAGTACTTC	CASSLLAGAYEQYF
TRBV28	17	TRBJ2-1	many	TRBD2	TGTGCCAGCACTACTAATAAAGCGGGAGGAACCTACAATGAGCAGTTCTTC	CASTTNKAGGTYNEQFF
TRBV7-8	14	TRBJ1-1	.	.	TGTGCCAGCAGCTTAGGGGTAGAGAACACTGAAGCTTTCTTT	CASSLGVENTEAFF
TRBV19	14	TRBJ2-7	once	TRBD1	TGTGCCAGTAGTTGGGCGACAGGGAGCTACGAGCAGTACTTC	CASSWATGSYEQYF
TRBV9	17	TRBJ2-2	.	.	TGTGCCAGCAGCGTAGCCGGGACTGGGCATAACACCGGGGAGCTGTTTTTT	CASSVAGTGHNTGELFF
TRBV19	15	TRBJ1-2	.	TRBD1	TGTGCCAGTACCCGGACAGGGGGCGTTCGTTATGGCTACACCTTC	CASTRTGGVRYGYTF
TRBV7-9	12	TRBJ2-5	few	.	TGTGCCAGCAGCTTAGCGGCCGCGGAGCAGTACTTC	CASSLAAAEQYF
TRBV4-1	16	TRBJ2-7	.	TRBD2	TGCGCCAGCAGCCTCAGCCCGACTAGCGAAAGGGGGGAGCAGTACTTC	CASSLSPTSERGEQYF
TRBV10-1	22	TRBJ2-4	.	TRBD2	TGCGCCAGCAGTGAGTCGAGGAATCGTGGACTAGCGGGAAGCATAGCCAAAAACATTCAGTACTTC	CASSESRNRGLAGSIAKNIQYF
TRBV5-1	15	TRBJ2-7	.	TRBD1	TGCGCCAGCAGCCGGTGGACAGGGGGTTTCTACGAGCAGTACTTC	CASSRWTGGFYEQYF
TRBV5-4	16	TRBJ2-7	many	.	TGTGCCAGCAGCTTAAGCGGAACCGGGGGCCTCTACGAGCAGTACTTC	CASSLSGTGGLYEQYF
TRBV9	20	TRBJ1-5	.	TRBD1	TGTGCCAGCAGCGCCCCCCGTGGGGACAGGGGGCCCCTTAGCAATCAGCCCCAGCATTTT	CASSAPRGDRGPLSNQPQHF
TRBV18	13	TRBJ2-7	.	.	TGTGCCAGCTCCCGTGAAGTGTCCTACGAGCAGTACTTC	CASSREVSYEQYF
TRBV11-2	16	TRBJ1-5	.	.	TGTGCCAGCAGCCCTCTCGGTGGTTGGAGCAATCAGCCCCAGCATTTT	CASSPLGGWSNQPQHF
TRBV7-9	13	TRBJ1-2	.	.	TGTGCCGGAGGACTCCCTCCCAACTATGGCTACACCTTC	CAGGLPPNYGYTF
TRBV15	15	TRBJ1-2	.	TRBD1	TGTGCCACCAGCAGAGATAGATCCAGGGGGTCTGGCTACACCTTC	CATSRDRSRGSGYTF
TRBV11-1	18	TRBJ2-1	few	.	TGTGCCAGCAGGGATGGAGGGAGAAGGGTTTTCTCCTACAATGAGCAGTTCTTC	CASRDGGRRVFSYNEQFF
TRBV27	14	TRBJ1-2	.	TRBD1	TGTGCCAGCAGTCTAACGCGCCTACAGGGGATCTACACCTTC	CASSLTRLQGIYTF
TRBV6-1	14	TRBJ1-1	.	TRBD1	TGTGCCAGCAGTGAAGGGCAGGGGGAGACTGAAGCTTTCTTT	CASSEGQGETEAFF
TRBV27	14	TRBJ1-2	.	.	TGTGCCAGCAGTTTAAGGGAGACTAACTATGGCTACACCTTC	CASSLRETNYGYTF
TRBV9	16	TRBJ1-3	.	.	TGTGCCAGCAGCGTATCACCTCAGGGAGGTGGAAACACCATATATTTT	CASSVSPQGGGNTIYF
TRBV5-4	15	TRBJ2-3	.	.	TGTGCCAGCAGCTTAACGATAGCGGCCACAGATACGCAGTATTTT	CASSLTIAATDTQYF
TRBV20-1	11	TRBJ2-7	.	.	TGCAGTGCAGGGGACGGCTACGAGCAGTACTTC	CSAGDGYEQYF
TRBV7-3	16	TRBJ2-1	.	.	TGTGCCAGCAGCTTAAGGGGGAACGGTCTCTTCAATGAGCAGTTCTTC	CASSLRGNGLFNEQFF
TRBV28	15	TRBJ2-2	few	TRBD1	TGTGCCAGCAGTTTACCGGGACAGGGCACCGGGGAGCTGTTTTTT	CASSLPGQGTGELFF
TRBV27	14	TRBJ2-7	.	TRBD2	TGTGCCAGCAGTTTAGGACCGGGAGGATACGAGCAGTACTTC	CASSLGPGGYEQYF
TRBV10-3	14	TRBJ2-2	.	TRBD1	TGTGCCATCAGCCGGGACAGCGAAACCGGGGAGCTGTTTTTT	CAISRDSETGELFF
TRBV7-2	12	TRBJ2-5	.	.	TGTGCCAGCAGCTTCTATGAAGAGACCCAGTACTTC	CASSFYEETQYF
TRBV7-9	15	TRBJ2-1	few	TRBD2	TGTGCCAGCAGTAGGGGTCTAGCGGGAGGATTTGAGCAGTTCTTC	CASSRGLAGGFEQFF
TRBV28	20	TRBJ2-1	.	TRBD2	TGTGCCAGCAGTTTAATCGGGCTAGCGGGAGGTAGGGTGGGACGCAATGAGCAGTTCTTC	CASSLIGLAGGRVGRNEQFF
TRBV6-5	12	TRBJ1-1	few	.	TGTGCCACCGGGGTCCAGGGCCGTGAAGCTTTCTTT	CATGVQGREAFF
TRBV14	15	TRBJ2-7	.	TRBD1	TGTGCCAGCAGCCGCCGGGACAGCAGCTCCTACGAGCAGTACTTC	CASSRRDSSSYEQYF
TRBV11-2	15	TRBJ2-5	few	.	TGTGCCAGCAGCTTAATGGGTGCAGGTCAAGAGACCCAGTACTTC	CASSLMGAGQETQYF
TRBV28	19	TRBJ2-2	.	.	TGTGCCAGCACCCGGGGGACGGACTCCCTAAGCCAGAACACCGGGGAGCTGTTTTTT	CASTRGTDSLSQNTGELFF
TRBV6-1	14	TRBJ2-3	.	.	TGTGCCAGCACCCAGGAGCGGGTCGGAGATACGCAGTATTTT	CASTQERVGDTQYF
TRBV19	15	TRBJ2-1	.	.	TGTGCCAGTAGTAAAGGACAGACGACCTTTTATGAGCAGTTCTTC	CASSKGQTTFYEQFF
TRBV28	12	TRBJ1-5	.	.	TGTGCCAGCAGCGTACAGAATCAGCCCCAGCATTTT	CASSVQNQPQHF
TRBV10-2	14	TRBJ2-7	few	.	TGCGCCAGCAGTGGGGACTCGGGTACCTACGAGCAGTACTTC	CASSGDSGTYEQYF